This T cell receptor beta chain was identified in a study of control samples from healthy donors and cancer patients. This clone was observed once. CDR1 is KGHSH and CDR2 is LQKENI in the germline V gene. The CDR3 totals 13 residues. Trimming pared 0 bases from V and 5 bases from J, leaving 7 bases between. Clones were sequenced by immunoSEQ multiplex PCR, and TCRdb holds only the in-frame ones, with some missing. Of under 450,000 clones in the sample, around 90% were seen once. The chain has TRBV18 and TRBJ2-5, with D maybe TRBD2 (6 bases). The clonotype originates from a man aged 40-50 years with head and neck cancer. Sequencing used PBMCs. CDR3: CASSPPEGETQYF. CDR3 coding DNA: TGTGCCAGCTCACCACCGGAGGGCGAGACCCAGTACTTC.